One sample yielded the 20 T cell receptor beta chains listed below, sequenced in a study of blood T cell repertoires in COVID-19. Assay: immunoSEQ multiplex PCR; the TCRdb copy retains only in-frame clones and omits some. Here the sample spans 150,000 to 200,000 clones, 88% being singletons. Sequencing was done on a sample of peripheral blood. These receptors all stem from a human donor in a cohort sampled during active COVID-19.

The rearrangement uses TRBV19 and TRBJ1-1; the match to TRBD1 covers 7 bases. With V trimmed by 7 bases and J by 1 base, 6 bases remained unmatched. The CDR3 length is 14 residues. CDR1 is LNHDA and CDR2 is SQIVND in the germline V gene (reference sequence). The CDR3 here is CASNPTGRNTEAFF. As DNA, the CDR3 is TGTGCCAGTAACCCGACAGGGAGGAACACTGAAGCTTTCTTT.

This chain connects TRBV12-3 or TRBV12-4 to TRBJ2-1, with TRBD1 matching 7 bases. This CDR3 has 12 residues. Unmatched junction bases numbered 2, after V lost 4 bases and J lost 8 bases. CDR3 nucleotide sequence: TGTGCCAGCAGTTACAGGGGTTATGAGCAGTTCTTC. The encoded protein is CASSYRGYEQFF.

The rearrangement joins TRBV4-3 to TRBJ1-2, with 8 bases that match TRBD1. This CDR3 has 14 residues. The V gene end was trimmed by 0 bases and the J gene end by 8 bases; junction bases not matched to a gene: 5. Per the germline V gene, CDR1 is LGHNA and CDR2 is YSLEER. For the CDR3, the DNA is TGCGCCAGCAGCCAAGATTATGGGACAGGAGGCTACACCTTC. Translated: CASSQDYGTGGYTF.

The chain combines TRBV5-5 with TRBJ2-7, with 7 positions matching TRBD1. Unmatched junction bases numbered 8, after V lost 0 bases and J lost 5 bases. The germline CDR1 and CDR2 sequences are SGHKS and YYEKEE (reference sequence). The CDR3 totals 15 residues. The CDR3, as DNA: TGTGCCAGCAGCTTGGCGGTGACAGGGACCCACGAGCAGTACTTC. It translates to CASSLAVTGTHEQYF.

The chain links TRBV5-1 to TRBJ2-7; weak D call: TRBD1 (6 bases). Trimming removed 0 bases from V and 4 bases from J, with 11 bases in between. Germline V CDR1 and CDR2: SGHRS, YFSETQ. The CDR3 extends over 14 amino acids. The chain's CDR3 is CASSLEDRSYEQYF. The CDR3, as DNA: TGCGCCAGCAGCTTGGAGGACAGAAGTTACGAGCAGTACTTC.

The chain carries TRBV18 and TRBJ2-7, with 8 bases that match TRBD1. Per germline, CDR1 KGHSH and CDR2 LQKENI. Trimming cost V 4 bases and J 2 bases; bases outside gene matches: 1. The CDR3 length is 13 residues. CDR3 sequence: CASSRDRTYEQYF. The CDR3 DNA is TGTGCCAGCTCACGGGACAGGACCTACGAGCAGTACTTC.

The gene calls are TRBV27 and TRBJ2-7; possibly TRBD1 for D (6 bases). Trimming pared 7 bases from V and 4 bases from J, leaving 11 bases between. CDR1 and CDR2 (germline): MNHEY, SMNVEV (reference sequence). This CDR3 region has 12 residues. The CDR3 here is CASKDRLYEQYF. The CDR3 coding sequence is TGTGCCAGCAAGGACAGACTATACGAGCAGTACTTC.

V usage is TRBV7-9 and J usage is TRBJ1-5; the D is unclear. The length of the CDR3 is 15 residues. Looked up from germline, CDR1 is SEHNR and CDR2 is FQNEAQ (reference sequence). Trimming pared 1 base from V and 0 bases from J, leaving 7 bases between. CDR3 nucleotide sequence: TGTGCCAGCAGCTTAGGAGGGAGTAGCAATCAGCCCCAGCATTTT. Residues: CASSLGGSSNQPQHF.

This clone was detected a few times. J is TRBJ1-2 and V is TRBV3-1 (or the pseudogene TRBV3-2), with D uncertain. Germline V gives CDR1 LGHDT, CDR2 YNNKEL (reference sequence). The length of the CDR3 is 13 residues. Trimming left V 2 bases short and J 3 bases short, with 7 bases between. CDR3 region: CASSQRDHYGYTF. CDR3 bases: TGTGCCAGCAGCCAACGGGATCACTATGGCTACACCTTC.

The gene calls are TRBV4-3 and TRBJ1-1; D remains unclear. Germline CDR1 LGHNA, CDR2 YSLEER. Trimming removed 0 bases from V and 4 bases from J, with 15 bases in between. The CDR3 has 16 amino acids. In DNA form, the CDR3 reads TGCGCCAGCAGCCAAGATAAATCGCGGGCAGGCACTGAAGCTTTCTTT. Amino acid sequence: CASSQDKSRAGTEAFF.

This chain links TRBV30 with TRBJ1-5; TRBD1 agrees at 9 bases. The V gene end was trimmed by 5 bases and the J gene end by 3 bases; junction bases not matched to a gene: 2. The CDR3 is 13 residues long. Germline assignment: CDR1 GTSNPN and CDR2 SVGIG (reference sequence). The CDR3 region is CAWGTGPNQPQHF. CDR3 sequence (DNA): TGTGCCTGGGGGACAGGGCCCAATCAGCCCCAGCATTTT.

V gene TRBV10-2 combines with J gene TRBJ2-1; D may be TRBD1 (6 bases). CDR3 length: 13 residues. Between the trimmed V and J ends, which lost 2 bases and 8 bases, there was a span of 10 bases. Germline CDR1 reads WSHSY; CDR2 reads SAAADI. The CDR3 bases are TGCGCCAGCAGTGAGGGTGGGGGCTATGAGCAGTTCTTC. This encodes CASSEGGGYEQFF.

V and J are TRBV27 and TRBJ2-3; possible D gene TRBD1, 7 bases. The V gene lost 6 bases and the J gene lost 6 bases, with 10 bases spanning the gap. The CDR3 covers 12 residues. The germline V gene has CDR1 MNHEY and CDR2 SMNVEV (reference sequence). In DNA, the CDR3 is TGTGCCAGCAGCCCAGGGGGGGATACGCAGTATTTT. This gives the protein CASSPGGDTQYF.

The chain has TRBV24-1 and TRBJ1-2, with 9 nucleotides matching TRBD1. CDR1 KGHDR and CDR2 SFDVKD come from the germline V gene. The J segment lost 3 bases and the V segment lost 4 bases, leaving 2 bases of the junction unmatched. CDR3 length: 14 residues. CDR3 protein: CATSDRTGDYGYTF. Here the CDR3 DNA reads TGTGCCACCAGTGACCGGACAGGGGACTATGGCTACACCTTC.

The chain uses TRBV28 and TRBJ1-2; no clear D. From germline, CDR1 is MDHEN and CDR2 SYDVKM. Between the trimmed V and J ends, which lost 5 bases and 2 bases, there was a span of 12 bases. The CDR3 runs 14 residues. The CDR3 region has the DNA TGTGCCAGCAGTCCCCCCCATTCCAACTATGGCTACACCTTC. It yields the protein CASSPPHSNYGYTF.

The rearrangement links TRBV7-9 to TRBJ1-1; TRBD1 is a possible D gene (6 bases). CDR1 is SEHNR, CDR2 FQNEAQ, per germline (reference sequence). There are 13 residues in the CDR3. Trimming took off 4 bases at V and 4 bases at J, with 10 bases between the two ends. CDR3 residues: CASSSRGITEAFF. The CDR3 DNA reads TGTGCCAGCAGCTCGAGGGGGATCACTGAAGCTTTCTTT.

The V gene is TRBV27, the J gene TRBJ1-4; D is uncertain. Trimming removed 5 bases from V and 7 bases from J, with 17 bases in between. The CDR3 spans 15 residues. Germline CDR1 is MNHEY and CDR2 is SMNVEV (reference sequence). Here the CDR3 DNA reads TGTGCCAGCAGTCTAAGGTTAACGGGTTTTGAAAAACTGTTTTTT. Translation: CASSLRLTGFEKLFF.

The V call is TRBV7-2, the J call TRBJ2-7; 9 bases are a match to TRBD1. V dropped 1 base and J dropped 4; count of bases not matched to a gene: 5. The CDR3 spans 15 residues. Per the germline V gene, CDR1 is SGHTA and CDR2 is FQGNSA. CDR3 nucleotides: TGTGCCAGCAGCTTAGAGGGACAGGGCCTATACGAGCAGTACTTC. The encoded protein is CASSLEGQGLYEQYF. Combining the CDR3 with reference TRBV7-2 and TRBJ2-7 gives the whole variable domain GAGVSQSPSNKVTEKGKDVELRCDPISGHTALYWYRQSLGQGLEFLIYFQGNSAPDKSGLPSDRFSAERTGGSVSTLTIQRTQQEDSAVYLCASSLEGQGLYEQYFGPGTRLTVT.

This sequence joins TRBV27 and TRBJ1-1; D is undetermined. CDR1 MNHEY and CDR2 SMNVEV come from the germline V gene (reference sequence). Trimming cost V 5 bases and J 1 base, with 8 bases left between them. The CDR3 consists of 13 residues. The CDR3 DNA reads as TGTGCCAGCAGTAAAGGCGGGAACACTGAAGCTTTCTTT. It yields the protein CASSKGGNTEAFF.

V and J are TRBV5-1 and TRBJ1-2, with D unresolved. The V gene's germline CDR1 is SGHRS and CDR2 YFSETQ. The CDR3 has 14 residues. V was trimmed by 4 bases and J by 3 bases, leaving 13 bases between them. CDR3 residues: CASSGSGGHYGYTF. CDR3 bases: TGCGCCAGCAGCGGATCCGGAGGCCACTATGGCTACACCTTC.